Sequencing of this T cell receptor beta chain was carried out in a study of CD8 T cells in Susac syndrome. General study results and limits: The study's TCR sequencing and HLA analysis drew on a certain number of individuals. That number was acknowledged as relatively small.

Random hexamers were used to reverse transcribe the RNA input (roughly 0.5 to 1 ug). TCRdb fed the immunoSEQ multiplex PCR reads into MiXCR, producing one record per CDR3 protein. The sample has 130,000 or so distinct CDR3 sequences; around 85% are singletons. Concerning this clonotype itself: Antigen unknown.

The V and J ends lost 4 bases and 0 bases, in that order; junction bases with no gene match: 9. Germline CDR1 is SGHDT and CDR2 is YYEEEE. This CDR3 has 16 amino acids. This TCR was sampled from a human donor with multiple sclerosis. The sample taken for sequencing was CD8+ T cells from PBMCs. The chain joins TRBV5-6 to TRBJ2-7, with TRBD1 matching over 8 bases. The CDR3 DNA sequence: TGTGCCAGCAGCCCTCTTACAGGGGGTGTCTCCTACGAGCAGTACTTC. It specifies CASSPLTGGVSYEQYF.